Following are 3 T cell receptor beta chains from one sample sequenced in a study of blood T cell repertoires in COVID-19 (dated by TCRdb to 2018 to 2021). Libraries came from the immunoSEQ multiplex PCR assay. Held by TCRdb, this immuneACCESS table contains in-frame sequences only and omits some clones. Under half of the omission traces to an unresolved V gene where checked; the cause of the rest is unknown. The sample table shows under 200,000 clones, and 81% are seen once. Clones ranked in the top ten supply 5.6% of the sample. Material: PBMCs or T cells enriched from blood (not recorded which). The receptors stem from a middle-aged woman with acute COVID-19.

The DNA of the CDR3 is TGCGCCAGCAGCTTGGGGCCCCTAGCGGGAGGTCCCGGAGATACGCAGTATTTT. Amino acids: CASSLGPLAGGPGDTQYF. This chain uses TRBV5-1 with TRBJ2-3, with 11 bases identical to TRBD2. V shed 0 bases and J 5 bases; nucleotides not matched to a gene: 11. CDR3 length: 18 amino acids. Germline V lookup: CDR1 SGHRS, CDR2 YFSETQ.

The rearrangement joins TRBV2 to TRBJ1-3; D is undetermined. The length of the CDR3 is 14 residues. With 4 bases removed from V and 5 bases from J, the gap between germline ends came to 12 bases. CDR1 is SNHLY, CDR2 FYNNEI, per germline. This chain's CDR3 is CASSGGPTRNTIYF. The CDR3 nucleotides are TGTGCCAGCAGTGGAGGGCCTACAAGAAACACCATATATTTT. The variable domain in full, with the rest retrieved from reference TRBV2 and TRBJ1-3, is EPEVTQTPSHQVTQMGQEVILRCVPISNHLYFYWYRQILGQKVEFLVSFYNNEISEKSEIFDDQFSVERPDGSNFTLKIRSTKLEDSAMYFCASSGGPTRNTIYFGEGSWLTVV.

The genes are TRBV2 and TRBJ1-5; D gene unclear. Trimming took 4 bases from V and 6 from J, leaving 13 bases between them. Germline V gene lookup returns CDR1 SNHLY and CDR2 FYNNEI. The CDR3 runs to 14 residues. CDR3 region: CASSGLLEGQPQHF. CDR3 sequence (DNA): TGTGCCAGCAGTGGACTCCTAGAAGGTCAGCCCCAGCATTTT.